Reported below is one T cell receptor (beta chain). This receptor's antigen is unknown. No clone much larger than this one lies a single base away; base qualities are absent. V is pruned by 2 bases and J by 0 bases, leaving 9 bases of the junction without a gene match. The germline V gene encodes CDR1 LNHDA and CDR2 SQIVND (reference sequence). Counted from cysteine to phenylalanine, this CDR3 has 18 amino acids. Only the CDR3 DNA stays, 54 bases, in frame from base 1. The data were obtained in a study of blood T cell repertoires in COVID-19 (TCRdb year 2020). About the study as a whole: The collaborator samples originated in the United States, Italy and Spain and spanned the acute and convalescent phases of COVID-19. The repertoires were made available in a free public database intended to serve as a resource for research on the immune response to SARS-CoV-2. The material from the prospective study consisted of cDNA or gDNA derived from T cells, B-cell-depleted T cells, or PBMCs. Subjects who had been exposed to COVID-19, were actively infected with it, or had recovered from it provided the deeply sampled blood TCRbeta repertoires that made up the dataset. Where available, HLA class I and class II types were obtained from metadata supplied by the sample provider rather than from assay-based typing. Samples were obtained from the ongoing ImmuneRACE study (first 160 participants) and from 1,254 subjects provided by 6 global collaborators. Sample metadata almost always included a de-identified subject ID, COVID-19 status, age in years and sex.

The study at large found these results: How much clinical and demographic metadata was included differed by source and by participant, and the metadata was provided uncurated.

Collaborating institutions collected whole blood in K2EDTA tubes following their own protocols. For TCRbeta analysis, collaborators shipped samples as frozen whole blood, isolated PBMCs, or DNA extracted from either of those sample types. TCRbeta CDR3 regions were amplified from genomic DNA using the immunoSEQ Assay, a bias-controlled multiplex PCR. From the authors' description of their analysis: Within the assay, amplification of reference gene primers was used to estimate how many nucleated cells each sample contained. Sequence reads were collapsed and filtered to measure the absolute abundance of every unique TCRbeta CDR3 rearrangement. For each sample, productive Simpson clonality was calculated as the square root of Simpson's diversity index over productive rearrangements. Here the immuneACCESS table is served through TCRdb, limited to in-frame sequences with V and J called. Missing clones are a known gap in these copies; in checked studies unresolved V genes cover under half, and the rest lacks a known reason. For V, J and clone size, that table is used; D and trimming come from the DNA. For this sample the table gives 160,000 or so clones, of which more than 65% were detected only once. The ten most abundant clones make up roughly 14% of the sample.

The sample was peripheral blood. The chain uses TRBV19 and TRBJ2-1, with 8 junctional bases fitting TRBD2. The origin of this receptor is a woman of 80 years or more with acute or convalescent COVID-19. This receptor has the CDR3 CASSIRISSGASYNEQFF. The nucleotides read TGTGCCAGTAGTATAAGAATTAGTAGCGGGGCCTCCTACAATGAGCAGTTCTTC.